The entry below describes one TCR beta chain. What it binds is unknown. The data were taken from a study of OX40 agonist ivuxolimab in advanced cancers. General study findings and limits: Researchers report that CD8+ T cells had, on average, more expanded clones than CD4+.

Produced via immunoSEQ multiplex PCR; TCRdb's table is partial and in-frame only. The repertoire holds some 83,000 clones, with approximately 86% as singletons. Material: CD4+ or CD8+ T cells sorted from blood, obtained in a trial of the OX40 agonist ivuxolimab. The TCR sequence derives from an adult with an advanced solid tumor such as melanoma, head and neck, liver or kidney cancer.

DNA of the CDR3: TGCGCCAGCAGCCAAGAAAATAGGGGAAGCAACTATGGCTACACCTTC. This sequence encodes CASSQENRGSNYGYTF. The chain carries TRBV4-1 and TRBJ1-2, with D tentatively TRBD1 (5 bases). Trimming removed 0 bases at V and 2 bases at J, with 13 bases between. The CDR3 loop spans 16 amino acids. Germline-derived CDR1 and CDR2 are MGHRA and YSYEKL.